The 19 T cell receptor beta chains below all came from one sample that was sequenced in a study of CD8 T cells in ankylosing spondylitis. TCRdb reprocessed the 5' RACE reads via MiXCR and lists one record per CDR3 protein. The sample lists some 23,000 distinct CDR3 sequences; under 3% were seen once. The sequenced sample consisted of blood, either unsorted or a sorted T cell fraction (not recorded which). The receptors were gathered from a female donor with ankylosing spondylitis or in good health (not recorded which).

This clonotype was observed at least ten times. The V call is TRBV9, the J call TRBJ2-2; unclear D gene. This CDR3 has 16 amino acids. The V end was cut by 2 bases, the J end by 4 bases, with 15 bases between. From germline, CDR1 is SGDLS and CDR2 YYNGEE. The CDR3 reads CASSVNPPGGTGELFF. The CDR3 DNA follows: TGTGCCAGCAGCGTTAACCCCCCAGGTGGCACCGGGGAGCTGTTTTTT. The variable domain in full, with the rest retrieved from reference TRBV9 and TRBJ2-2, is DSGVTQTPKHLITATGQRVTLRCSPRSGDLSVYWYQQSLDQGLQFLIQYYNGEERAKGNILERFSAQQFPDLHSELNLSSLELGDSALYFCASSVNPPGGTGELFFGEGSRLTVL.

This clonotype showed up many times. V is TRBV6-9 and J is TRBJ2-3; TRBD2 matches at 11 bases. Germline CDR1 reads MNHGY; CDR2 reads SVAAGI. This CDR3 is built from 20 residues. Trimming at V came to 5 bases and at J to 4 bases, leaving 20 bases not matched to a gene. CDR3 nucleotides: TGTGCCAGCAGTCCCCCGCCTGGGACTAGCGGACCTATGGGCGCAGATACGCAGTATTTT. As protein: CASSPPPGTSGPMGADTQYF.

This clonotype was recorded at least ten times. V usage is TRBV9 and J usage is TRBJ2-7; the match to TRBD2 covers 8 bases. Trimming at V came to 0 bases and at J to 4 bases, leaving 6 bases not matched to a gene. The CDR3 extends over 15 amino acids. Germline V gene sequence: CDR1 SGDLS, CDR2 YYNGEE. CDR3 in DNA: TGTGCCAGCAGCGTAGGGAGCGGGAGTGGGTACGAGCAGTACTTC. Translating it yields CASSVGSGSGYEQYF.

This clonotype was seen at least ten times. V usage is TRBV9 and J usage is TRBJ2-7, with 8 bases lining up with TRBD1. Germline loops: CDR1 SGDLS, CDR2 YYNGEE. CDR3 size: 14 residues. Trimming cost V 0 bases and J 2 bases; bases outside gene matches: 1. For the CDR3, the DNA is TGTGCCAGCAGCGTAGTGGGACAGGCCTACGAGCAGTACTTC. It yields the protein CASSVVGQAYEQYF. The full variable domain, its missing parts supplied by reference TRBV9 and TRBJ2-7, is DSGVTQTPKHLITATGQRVTLRCSPRSGDLSVYWYQQSLDQGLQFLIQYYNGEERAKGNILERFSAQQFPDLHSELNLSSLELGDSALYFCASSVVGQAYEQYFGPGTRLTVT.

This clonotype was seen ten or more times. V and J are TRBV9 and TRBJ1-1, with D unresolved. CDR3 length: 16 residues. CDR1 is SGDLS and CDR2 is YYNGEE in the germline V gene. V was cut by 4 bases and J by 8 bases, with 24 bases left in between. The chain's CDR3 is CASSPHGFGQAGEAFF. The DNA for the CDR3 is TGTGCCAGCAGCCCACATGGATTCGGGCAGGCCGGAGAAGCTTTCTTT.

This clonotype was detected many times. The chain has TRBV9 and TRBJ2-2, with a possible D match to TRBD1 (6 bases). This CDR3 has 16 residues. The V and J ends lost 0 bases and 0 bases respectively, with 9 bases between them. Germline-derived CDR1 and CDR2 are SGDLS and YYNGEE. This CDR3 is CASSVVGTTNTGELFF. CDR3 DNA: TGTGCCAGCAGCGTAGTCGGGACAACGAACACCGGGGAGCTGTTTTTT.

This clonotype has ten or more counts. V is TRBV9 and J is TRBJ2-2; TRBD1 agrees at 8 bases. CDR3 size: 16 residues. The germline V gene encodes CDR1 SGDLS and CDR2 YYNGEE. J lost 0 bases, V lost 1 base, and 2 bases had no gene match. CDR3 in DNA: TGTGCCAGCAGCGTATCAGGGGGCACGAACACCGGGGAGCTGTTTTTT. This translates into CASSVSGGTNTGELFF.

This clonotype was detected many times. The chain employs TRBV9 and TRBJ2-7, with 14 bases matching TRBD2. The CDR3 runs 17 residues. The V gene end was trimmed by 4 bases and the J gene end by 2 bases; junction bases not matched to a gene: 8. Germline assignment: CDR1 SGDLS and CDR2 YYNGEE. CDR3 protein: CASSPRLAGGLPYEQYF. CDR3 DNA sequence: TGTGCCAGCAGCCCCAGACTAGCGGGGGGGCTTCCCTACGAGCAGTACTTC. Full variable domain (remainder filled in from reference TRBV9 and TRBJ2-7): DSGVTQTPKHLITATGQRVTLRCSPRSGDLSVYWYQQSLDQGLQFLIQYYNGEERAKGNILERFSAQQFPDLHSELNLSSLELGDSALYFCASSPRLAGGLPYEQYFGPGTRLTVT.

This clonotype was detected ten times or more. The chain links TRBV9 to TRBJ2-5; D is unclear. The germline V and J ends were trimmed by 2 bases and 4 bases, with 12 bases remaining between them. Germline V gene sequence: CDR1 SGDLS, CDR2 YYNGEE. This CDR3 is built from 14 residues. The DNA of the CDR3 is TGTGCCAGCAGCGTGAACGTGGGGTCAGAGACCCAGTACTTC. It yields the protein CASSVNVGSETQYF.

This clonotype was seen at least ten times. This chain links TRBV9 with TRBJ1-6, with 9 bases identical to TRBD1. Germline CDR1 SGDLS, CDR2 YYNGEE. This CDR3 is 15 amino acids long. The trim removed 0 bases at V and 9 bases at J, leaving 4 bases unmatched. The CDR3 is CASSVEGTGRSPLHF. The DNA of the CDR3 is TGTGCCAGCAGCGTAGAGGGGACAGGGCGTTCACCCCTCCACTTT.

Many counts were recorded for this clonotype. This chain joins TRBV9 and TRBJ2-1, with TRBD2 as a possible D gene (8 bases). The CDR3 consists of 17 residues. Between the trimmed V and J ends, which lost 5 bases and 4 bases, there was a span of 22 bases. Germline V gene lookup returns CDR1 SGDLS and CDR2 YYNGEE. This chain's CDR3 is CASRPPDGRGLYNEQFF. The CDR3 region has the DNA TGTGCCAGCAGACCGCCTGACGGGAGGGGGCTGTACAATGAGCAGTTCTTC.

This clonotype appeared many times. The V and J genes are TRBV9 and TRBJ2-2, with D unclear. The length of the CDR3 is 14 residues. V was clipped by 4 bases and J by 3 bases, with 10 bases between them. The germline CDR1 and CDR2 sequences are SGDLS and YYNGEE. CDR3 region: CASSSSIHTGELFF. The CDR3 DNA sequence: TGTGCCAGCAGCTCCTCGATACACACCGGGGAGCTGTTTTTT.

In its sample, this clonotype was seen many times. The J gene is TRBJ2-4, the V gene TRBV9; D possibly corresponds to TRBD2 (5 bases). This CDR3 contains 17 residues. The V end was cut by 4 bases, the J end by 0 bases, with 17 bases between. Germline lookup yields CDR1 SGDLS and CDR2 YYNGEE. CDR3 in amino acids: CASSPLGASLAKNIQYF. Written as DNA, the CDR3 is TGTGCCAGCAGCCCCCTGGGCGCTAGCCTAGCCAAAAACATTCAGTACTTC.

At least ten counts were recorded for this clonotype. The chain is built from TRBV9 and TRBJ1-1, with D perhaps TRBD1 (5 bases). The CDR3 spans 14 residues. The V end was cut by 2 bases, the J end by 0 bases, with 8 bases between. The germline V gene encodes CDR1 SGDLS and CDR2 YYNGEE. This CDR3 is CASSVTAMNTEAFF. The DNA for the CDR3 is TGTGCCAGCAGCGTGACAGCTATGAACACTGAAGCTTTCTTT.

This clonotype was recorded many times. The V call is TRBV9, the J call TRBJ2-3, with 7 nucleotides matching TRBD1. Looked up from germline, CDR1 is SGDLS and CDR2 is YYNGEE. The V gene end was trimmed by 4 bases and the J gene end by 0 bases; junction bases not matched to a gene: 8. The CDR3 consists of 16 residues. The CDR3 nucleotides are TGTGCCAGCAGCCCCCGACAGGGAACGAGCACAGATACGCAGTATTTT. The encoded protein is CASSPRQGTSTDTQYF. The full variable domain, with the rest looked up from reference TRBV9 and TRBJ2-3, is DSGVTQTPKHLITATGQRVTLRCSPRSGDLSVYWYQQSLDQGLQFLIQYYNGEERAKGNILERFSAQQFPDLHSELNLSSLELGDSALYFCASSPRQGTSTDTQYFGPGTRLTVL.

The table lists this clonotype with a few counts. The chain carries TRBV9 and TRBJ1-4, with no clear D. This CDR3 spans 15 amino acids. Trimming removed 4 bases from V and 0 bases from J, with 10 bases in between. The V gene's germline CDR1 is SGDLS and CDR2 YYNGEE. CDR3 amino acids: CASSPPAATNEKLFF. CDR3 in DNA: TGTGCCAGCAGCCCCCCGGCAGCAACTAATGAAAAACTGTTTTTT.

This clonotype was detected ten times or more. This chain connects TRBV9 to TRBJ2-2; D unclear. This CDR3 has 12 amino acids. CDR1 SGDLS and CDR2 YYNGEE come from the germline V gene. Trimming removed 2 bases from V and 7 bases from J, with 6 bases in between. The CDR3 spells CASSVTGGELFF. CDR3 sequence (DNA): TGTGCCAGCAGCGTGACTGGCGGGGAGCTGTTTTTT.

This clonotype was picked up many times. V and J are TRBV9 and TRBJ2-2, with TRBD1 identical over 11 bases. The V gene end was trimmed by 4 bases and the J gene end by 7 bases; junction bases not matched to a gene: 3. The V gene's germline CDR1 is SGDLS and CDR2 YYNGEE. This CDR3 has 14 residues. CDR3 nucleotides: TGTGCCAGCAGCCCGGGACAGGGGGTCGGGGAGCTGTTTTTT. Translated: CASSPGQGVGELFF.

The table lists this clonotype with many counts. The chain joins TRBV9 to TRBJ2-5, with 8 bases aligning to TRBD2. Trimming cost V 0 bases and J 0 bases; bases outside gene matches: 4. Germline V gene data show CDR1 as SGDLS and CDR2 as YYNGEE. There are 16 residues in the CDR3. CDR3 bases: TGTGCCAGCAGCGTAGGGACTAGCTCCAACCAAGAGACCCAGTACTTC. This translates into CASSVGTSSNQETQYF.